This T cell receptor beta chain was profiled in a study of spatial heterogeneity in lung cancer. Study-wide background: Matched bulk RNA-seq provided a T cell module score, and TCR transcript counts in tumor regions correlated strongly with it.

General study points: Intratumoral expanded alpha and beta TCR counts were found to track tumor mutation counts.

The CDR3 is 15 amino acids. Germline V gene data show CDR1 as SGHTA and CDR2 as FQGNSA. V gave up 1 base and J gave up 0 bases, with 7 bases separating them. MiXCR was run by TCRdb on the 5' RACE reads, yielding one entry per CDR3 protein. Of about 6,000 distinct CDR3 sequences in the sample, over 7.5% were seen once. In its sample, this clonotype was seen many times. The antigen is undetermined. The time point was: sample taken at primary tumor resection. The cohort: roughly 72 early-stage, untreated non-small cell lung cancer patients. The sequenced material consisted of unsorted whole RNA from tumor, nontumor lung or frozen PBMC.

The receptor's source is a female donor with early-stage non-small cell lung cancer. The chain is built from TRBV7-2 and TRBJ2-4; D might be TRBD2 (5 bases). The sequencing used lung tumor tissue, collected at surgery. In DNA, the CDR3 is TGTGCCAGCAGCTTAGGAGAGGGAGCCAAAAACATTCAGTACTTC. It yields the protein CASSLGEGAKNIQYF.